These 4 T cell receptor beta chains originate from one sample sequenced in a study of CD8 T cells in ankylosing spondylitis. Study-wide points: It appeared that ankylosing spondylitis blood was characterized by a TCR beta motif of fewer than ten highly homologous variants.

TCRdb processed the 5' RACE reads anew with MiXCR; each CDR3 protein has one entry. The table includes approximately 400,000 distinct CDR3 sequences, roughly 15% detected once. Their antigen targets remain unknown. Sequencing was performed on blood, either unsorted or a sorted T cell fraction (not recorded which). The source of these receptors is a male donor with ankylosing spondylitis.

Only a few counts were recorded for this clonotype. V gene TRBV7-2 combines with J gene TRBJ2-4; 7 bases fit TRBD1. Trimming took 5 bases from V and 6 from J; bases not matched to a gene: 4. Germline V gene data show CDR1 as SGHTA and CDR2 as FQGNSA. The CDR3 is 13 amino acids. The CDR3 DNA is TGTGCCAGCAGCCCGGGACAGATAAACATTCAGTACTTC. It specifies CASSPGQINIQYF. The entire variable domain, with the rest obtained from reference TRBV7-2 and TRBJ2-4, is as follows: GAGVSQSPSNKVTEKGKDVELRCDPISGHTALYWYRQSLGQGLEFLIYFQGNSAPDKSGLPSDRFSAERTGGSVSTLTIQRTQQEDSAVYLCASSPGQINIQYFGAGTRLSVL.

This clonotype has more than one count but fewer than ten. V usage is TRBV6-1 and J usage is TRBJ2-1; D unclear. Germline V gene sequence: CDR1 MNHNS, CDR2 SASEGT. The V and J ends lost 6 bases and 1 base respectively, with 7 bases between them. The CDR3 runs 13 residues. The CDR3 bases are TGTGCCAGCAGCCGACGGTCCTACAATGAGCAGTTCTTC. The encoded protein is CASSRRSYNEQFF.

This clonotype has only a few counts. The rearrangement links TRBV7-8 to TRBJ1-1; D gene uncertain. V was trimmed by 0 bases and J by 4 bases, leaving 9 bases between them. Germline V lookup: CDR1 SGHVS, CDR2 FQNEAQ. The CDR3 runs 14 residues. The CDR3 loop reads CASSLAETSTEAFF. As DNA, the CDR3 is TGTGCCAGCAGCTTAGCCGAGACAAGCACTGAAGCTTTCTTT.

The chain links TRBV20-1 to TRBJ1-5; D is unresolved. Trimming pared 3 bases from V and 0 bases from J, leaving 6 bases between. CDR3 size: 13 residues. Germline loops: CDR1 DFQATT, CDR2 SNEGSKA (reference sequence). CDR3 residues: CSARSHSNQPQHF. The CDR3 DNA sequence: TGCAGTGCTAGGTCCCATAGCAATCAGCCCCAGCATTTT.